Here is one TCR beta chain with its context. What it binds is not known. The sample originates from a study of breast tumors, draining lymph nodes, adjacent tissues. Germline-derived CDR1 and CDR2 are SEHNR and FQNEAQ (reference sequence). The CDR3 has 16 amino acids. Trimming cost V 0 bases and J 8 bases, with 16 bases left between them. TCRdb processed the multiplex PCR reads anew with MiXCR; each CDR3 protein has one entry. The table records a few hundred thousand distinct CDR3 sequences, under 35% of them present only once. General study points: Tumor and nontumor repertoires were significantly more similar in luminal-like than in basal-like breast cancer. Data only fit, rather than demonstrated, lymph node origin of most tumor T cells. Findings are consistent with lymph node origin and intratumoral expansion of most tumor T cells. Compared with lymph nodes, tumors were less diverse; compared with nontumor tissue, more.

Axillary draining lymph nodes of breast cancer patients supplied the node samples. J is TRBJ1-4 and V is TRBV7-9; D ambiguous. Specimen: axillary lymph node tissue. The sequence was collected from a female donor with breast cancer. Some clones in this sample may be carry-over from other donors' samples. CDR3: CASSLAVPRLWEKLFF. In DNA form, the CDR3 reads TGTGCCAGCAGCTTAGCCGTCCCGAGACTGTGGGAAAAACTGTTTTTT.